This T cell receptor (beta chain) was sequenced in a study of naive and memory T cell subsets. J was trimmed by 1 base and V by 6 bases; bases with no gene match: 14. The CDR3 is made up of 16 amino acids. Germline loops: CDR1 DFQATT, CDR2 SNEGSKA (reference sequence). Four PCR rounds used nested alpha and beta constant region primers plus the SP2 primer. MiXCR was run by TCRdb on the UMI-ligation and nested PCR reads, yielding one entry per CDR3 protein. The sample holds around 24,000 distinct CDR3 sequences, around 5.2% seen once. This clonotype occurred many times. The library had UMIs added by 3' ligation of an oligonucleotide to TCR cDNA. Input was roughly 1 to 1000 ng of DNase-treated total RNA without cell sorting.

J is TRBJ2-5 and V is TRBV20-1, with 7 nucleotides matching TRBD2. The sample consisted of blood. This TCR derives from an adult in good health. The CDR3 here is CSATSVFASGQETQYF. The DNA for the CDR3 is TGCAGTGCCACGTCGGTTTTTGCTAGCGGCCAAGAGACCCAGTACTTC.